This is a list of T cell receptor beta chains from one sample in a study of cytomegalovirus exposure and HLA in healthy donors. The method was immunoSEQ multiplex PCR; TCRdb's version includes in-frame clones alone and lacks a portion of them. The sample has 90,000 to 150,000 clones, 55% to 65% seen once; the top ten hold more than 8%. The sample comprised PBMCs. Every receptor here comes from a middle-aged man in good health and CMV-seropositive. Each CDR3 is given with its conserved first and last residue. The D gene is left open where the match is weak. A clone size is listed for some rows: how often the clone was seen (once, few, many), or a class if it is expanded.

J gene,V gene,clone size,D gene,CDR3 protein,CDR3 DNA
TRBJ2-7,TRBV5-1,few,TRBD1,CASSLGQGPTYEQYF,TGCGCCAGCAGCTTGGGACAGGGGCCGACCTACGAGCAGTACTTC
TRBJ2-7,TRBV9,-,-,CASSVAPAYEQYF,TGTGCCAGCAGCGTAGCCCCTGCCTACGAGCAGTACTTC
TRBJ1-4,TRBV12-2,-,-,CASRCQTGAREKLFF,TGTGCAAGTCGCTGCCAGACAGGGGCGCGGGAAAAACTGTTTTTT
TRBJ2-1,TRBV27,-,-,CASSLLAVSEQFF,TGTGCCAGCAGTTTATTAGCAGTAAGTGAGCAGTTCTTC
TRBJ2-7,TRBV18,-,TRBD1,CASSLTGQSDYEQYF,TGTGCCAGCTCACTGACGGGACAGTCAGACTACGAGCAGTACTTC
TRBJ2-7,TRBV6-5,-,TRBD2,CASSSTERSGRDEQYF,TGTGCCAGCAGTTCCACCGAGAGATCAGGGAGGGACGAGCAGTACTTC
TRBJ2-7,TRBV19,-,TRBD1,CASSTASVGTGPYEQYF,TGTGCCAGTAGTACCGCCTCCGTCGGGACAGGGCCCTACGAGCAGTACTTC
TRBJ1-2,TRBV7-6,-,-,CASSQKEKYGYTF,TGTGCCAGCAGCCAAAAAGAGAAGTATGGCTACACCTTC
TRBJ2-2,TRBV28,-,TRBD2,CASSTGTSGTGELFF,TGTGCCAGCAGTACTGGGACTAGCGGCACCGGGGAGCTGTTTTTT
TRBJ2-6,TRBV14,once,-,CASSHRRSGANVLTF,TGTGCCAGCAGCCACCGGAGGTCTGGGGCCAACGTCCTGACTTTC
TRBJ2-1,TRBV11-2,-,-,CASSLVRRLSSYNEQFF,TGTGCCAGCAGCTTAGTAAGAAGACTGAGCTCCTACAATGAGCAGTTCTTC
TRBJ2-7,TRBV10-3,-,-,CAITADRAYEQYF,TGTGCCATCACTGCGGACAGAGCCTACGAGCAGTACTTC
TRBJ1-1,TRBV27,-,TRBD1,CASRLQGPPNTEAFF,TGTGCCAGCAGACTACAGGGGCCCCCGAACACTGAAGCTTTCTTT
TRBJ2-7,TRBV28,-,-,CASSLSQYEQYF,TGTGCCAGCAGTTTAAGTCAGTACGAGCAGTACTTC
TRBJ1-1,TRBV11-2,-,-,CASSLDPDTKAFF,TGTGCCAGCAGCTTAGATCCGGACACTAAAGCTTTCTTT
TRBJ1-2,TRBV6-5,few,-,CASSTLVQGNYGYTF,TGTGCCAGCAGTACCCTTGTCCAGGGTAACTATGGCTACACCTTC
TRBJ2-3,TRBV30,-,-,CAWSPRDTQYF,TGTGCCTGGAGTCCCAGGGATACGCAGTATTTT
TRBJ2-2,TRBV29-1,once,-,CSVVIGTGELFF,TGCAGCGTTGTGATCGGGACCGGGGAGCTGTTTTTT
TRBJ2-4,TRBV7-9,-,-,CASSAGTLGIQYF,TGTGCCAGCAGCGCCGGGACTTTAGGAATTCAGTACTTC
TRBJ2-7,TRBV28,-,-,CASINGGGTTPYEQYF,TGTGCCAGCATTAATGGCGGGGGCACCACCCCTTACGAGCAGTACTTC
TRBJ1-2,TRBV5-1,-,-,CASSPGGNYGYTF,TGCGCCAGCAGCCCGGGGGGGAACTATGGCTACACCTTC
TRBJ2-3,TRBV4-3,-,-,CASSQVATSSTDTQYF,TGCGCCAGCAGCCAAGTGGCGACAAGCAGCACAGATACGCAGTATTTT
TRBJ2-7,TRBV5-1,once,TRBD2,CASSLGTSGGYEQYF,TGCGCCAGCAGCTTGGGGACTAGCGGGGGCTACGAGCAGTACTTC
TRBJ2-1,TRBV29-1,-,TRBD2,CSVRLADSYNEQFF,TGCAGCGTCAGGCTAGCGGACTCCTACAATGAGCAGTTCTTC
TRBJ1-2,TRBV5-5,-,-,CASSLVDRITYGYTF,TGTGCCAGCAGCTTGGTCGACAGGATAACTTATGGCTACACCTTC
TRBJ1-1,TRBV4-2,few,TRBD1,CASSQGPPRGLTEAFF,TGTGCCAGCAGCCAAGGCCCCCCCAGGGGGCTGACTGAAGCTTTCTTT
TRBJ2-5,TRBV6-5,-,-,CASSLDFYQETQYF,TGTGCCAGCAGCCTAGATTTTTACCAAGAGACCCAGTACTTC
TRBJ1-4,TRBV5-8,-,TRBD1,CASSRGTDLLTNEKLFF,TGTGCCAGCAGCCGGGGGACAGACCTCTTAACTAATGAAAAACTGTTTTTT
TRBJ2-6,TRBV7-2,-,TRBD1,CASSLASTGAGANVLTF,TGTGCCAGCAGCTTAGCCTCAACAGGGGCCGGGGCCAACGTCCTGACTTTC
TRBJ2-1,TRBV4-1,-,TRBD2,CASSRGLAGASSYNEQFF,TGCGCCAGCAGCCGCGGACTAGCGGGAGCTAGCTCCTACAATGAGCAGTTCTTC
TRBJ1-2,TRBV6-5,-,TRBD1,CASSSTGGYNYGYTF,TGTGCCAGCAGTTCTACAGGGGGATACAACTATGGCTACACCTTC
TRBJ1-4,TRBV7-9,-,TRBD1,CASSLEVLRTGTNEKLFF,TGTGCCAGCAGCTTAGAGGTTCTCCGGACAGGGACTAATGAAAAACTGTTTTTT
TRBJ1-1,TRBV7-2,-,-,CASSLAASIMNTEAFF,TGTGCCAGCAGCTTAGCGGCCAGTATCATGAACACTGAAGCTTTCTTT
TRBJ2-7,TRBV5-1,-,TRBD2,CASSEPGGDEQYF,TGCGCCAGCAGCGAGCCCGGGGGGGACGAGCAGTACTTC
TRBJ1-4,TRBV28,-,-,CASSHRGLGEKLFF,TGTGCCAGCAGTCATAGGGGCCTAGGCGAAAAACTGTTTTTT
TRBJ2-7,TRBV29-1,-,-,CSVVTGTYEQYF,TGCAGCGTCGTGACAGGTACCTACGAGCAGTACTTC
TRBJ1-6,TRBV7-9,-,TRBD1,CAGRQGNYNSPLHF,TGTGCGGGCCGACAGGGGAACTATAATTCACCCCTCCACTTT
TRBJ1-2,TRBV12-5,-,-,CASGLVVWGVLYGYTF,TGTGCTAGTGGTTTGGTAGTCTGGGGAGTACTCTATGGCTACACCTTC
TRBJ2-1,TRBV7-3,-,-,CASTLPPGNNEQFF,TGTGCCAGCACCTTACCCCCGGGGAACAATGAGCAGTTCTTC
TRBJ1-1,TRBV6-5,-,TRBD1,CASRPTGTGDEAFF,TGTGCCAGCAGACCAACCGGGACAGGTGATGAAGCTTTCTTT
TRBJ1-3,TRBV7-9,-,-,CASSFQGSGNTIYF,TGTGCCAGCAGCTTCCAGGGCTCTGGAAACACCATATATTTT
TRBJ1-2,TRBV2,few,-,CASSEEALAAGYTF,TGTGCCAGCAGTGAAGAGGCCCTCGCGGCTGGCTACACCTTC
TRBJ2-1,TRBV19,-,TRBD2,CASSMRLAGANEQFF,TGTGCCAGTAGTATGCGGCTAGCGGGGGCCAATGAGCAGTTCTTC
TRBJ2-5,TRBV4-1,-,-,CASSPQGYSEETQYF,TGCGCCAGCAGCCCACAGGGATACAGTGAAGAGACCCAGTACTTC
TRBJ2-1,TRBV4-1,-,TRBD2,CASSQGPGLAGVYSYNEQFF,TGCGCCAGCAGCCAAGGGCCGGGACTAGCGGGAGTATACTCCTACAATGAGCAGTTCTTC
TRBJ2-7,TRBV2,-,TRBD2,CASREGRAGSYEQYF,TGTGCCAGCAGGGAAGGGAGGGCCGGTAGCTACGAGCAGTACTTC
TRBJ2-7,TRBV28,-,-,CARSLASYEQYF,TGTGCCCGCAGTTTGGCCTCCTACGAGCAGTACTTC
TRBJ1-2,TRBV20-1,-,-,CSAQLAYGYTF,TGCAGTGCCCAGTTAGCCTATGGCTACACCTTC
TRBJ2-3,TRBV27,-,-,CASSLRAGKDTQYF,TGTGCCAGCAGTTTACGGGCAGGGAAAGATACGCAGTATTTT
TRBJ2-1,TRBV25-1,-,-,CASSASGTLYNEQFF,TGTGCCAGCAGTGCCTCCGGGACTCTATACAATGAGCAGTTCTTC
TRBJ2-2,TRBV30,-,TRBD2,CAWSLGLAGYAGELFF,TGTGCCTGGAGCCTCGGACTAGCGGGATATGCCGGGGAGCTGTTTTTT
TRBJ2-7,TRBV30,-,TRBD2,CAGGRDEQYF,TGTGCCGGCGGGAGGGACGAGCAGTACTTC
TRBJ1-2,TRBV6-6,-,TRBD1,CASSTGTGANGYTF,TGTGCCAGCAGTACCGGGACAGGGGCAAATGGCTACACCTTC